This T cell receptor beta chain was sequenced for a study of T cell responses to AZD1222 COVID-19 vaccine. CDR3 size: 15 residues. V lost 0 bases to trimming and J lost 4 bases, with 13 bases between them. Germline lookup yields CDR1 LGHDT and CDR2 YNNKEL (reference sequence). About this clone itself: Its antigen is not known.

Clones were sequenced by immunoSEQ multiplex PCR, and TCRdb holds only the in-frame ones, with some missing. The table includes just over 150,000 clones, approximately 90% detected once. Study outcomes and limitations: In a largely white British group with more females than males, clonal diversity was possibly underestimated. Among vaccine-associated CD4 TCRs, coverage spanned spike, with dominance at 160-218 and 743-854. Among spike-specific TCRs, nearly half reportedly target unmutated variant regions.

The source is an adult who had recovered from COVID-19. The starting material was peripheral blood, obtained after recovery from COVID-19. V is TRBV3-1 (or the pseudogene TRBV3-2) and J is TRBJ2-7, with D perhaps matching TRBD1 (5 bases). CDR3 in amino acids: CASSQEATGLYEQYF. The DNA for the CDR3 is TGTGCCAGCAGCCAAGAGGCAACAGGATTGTACGAGCAGTACTTC.